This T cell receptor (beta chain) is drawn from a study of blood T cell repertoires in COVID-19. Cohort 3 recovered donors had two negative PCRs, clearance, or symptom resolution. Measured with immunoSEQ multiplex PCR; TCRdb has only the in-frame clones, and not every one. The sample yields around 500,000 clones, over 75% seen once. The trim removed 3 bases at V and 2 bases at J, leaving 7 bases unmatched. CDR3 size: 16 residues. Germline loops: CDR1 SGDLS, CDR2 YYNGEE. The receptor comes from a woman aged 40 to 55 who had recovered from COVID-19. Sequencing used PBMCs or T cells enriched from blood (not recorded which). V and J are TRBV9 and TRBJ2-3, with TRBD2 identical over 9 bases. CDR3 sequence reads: CASSALAGLITDTQYF. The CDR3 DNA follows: TGTGCCAGCAGCGCCCTAGCGGGGCTTATCACAGATACGCAGTATTTT.